This T cell receptor beta chain was identified in a study of shared clonotypes between healthy human individuals. Looking at the study overall: CD8 memory received one plate per donor, CD8 naive two, CD4 memory three and CD4 naive three.

The sorted-subset replicate PCRs were given 150 to 250 ng DNA, which is approximately 30,000 T cell genomes. Libraries were prepared by immunoSEQ multiplex PCR; TCRdb keeps only in-frame clonotypes and omits some of them. This repertoire shows hundreds of thousands of clones, 90% to 96% found once; its top ten account for about 0.054%. In regard to this clone: Antigen specificity is unknown.

Study results and limitations: Naive subsets tended to show greater estimated richness than memory subsets.

Trimming left V 2 bases short and J 5 bases short, with 13 bases between. The CDR3 runs to 14 residues. Germline assignment: CDR1 SGHNT and CDR2 YYREEE (reference sequence). The origin of this receptor is a woman aged 25 to 39 in good health. The chain uses TRBV5-4 and TRBJ1-1; D might be TRBD1 (5 bases). Source material: naive CD4+ T cells sorted from blood. Subset meaning: CD45RA+ positively selected. The CDR3 DNA is TGTGCCAGCAGCTTAACCGGGGCGGGGACTGAAGCTTTCTTT. Protein: CASSLTGAGTEAFF. The variable domain in full, completed from reference TRBV5-4 and TRBJ1-1, reads ETGVTQSPTHLIKTRGQQVTLRCSSQSGHNTVSWYQQALGQGPQFIFQYYREEENGRGNFPPRFSGLQFPNYSSELNVNALELDDSALYLCASSLTGAGTEAFFGQGTRLTVV.